This is a list of T cell receptor beta chains from one sample in a study of a mutant IDH1 vaccine in newly diagnosed glioma. Clones were read by immunoSEQ multiplex PCR, and TCRdb kept only the in-frame ones, dropping some. The data show approximately 47,000 clones, 85% to 90% seen once. Their antigens remain unidentified. Sequencing used PBMCs, obtained from a glioma patient whose treatment included an IDH1 peptide vaccine. These receptors came from a woman in her thirties or forties with glioma. Each CDR3 is given without its conserved first and last residue.

V gene: TRBV28
CDR3 length: 10
J gene: TRBJ2-7
CDR3 protein: ASSLLGAEQY

V gene: TRBV5-4
CDR3 length: 13
J gene: TRBJ2-5
CDR3 protein: ASSPGLAGGETQY

V gene: TRBV4-1
CDR3 length: 13
J gene: TRBJ1-5
CDR3 protein: ASSQDTRGNQPQH

V gene: TRBV2
CDR3 length: 11
J gene: TRBJ2-1
CDR3 protein: ASSEVPGTGKF

V gene: TRBV6-1
CDR3 length: 13
J gene: TRBJ2-7
CDR3 protein: ASSEAATSTYEQY

V gene: TRBV30
CDR3 length: 12
J gene: TRBJ1-2
CDR3 protein: AWSVPGGYYGYT

V gene: TRBV30
CDR3 length: 13
J gene: TRBJ1-2
CDR3 protein: AWRTQGGVGYGYT

V gene: TRBV5-4
CDR3 length: 12
J gene: TRBJ2-7
CDR3 protein: ASSLESGTYEQY

V gene: TRBV23-1
CDR3 length: 13
J gene: TRBJ1-2
CDR3 protein: ASSQSGAENYGYT

V gene: TRBV6-4
CDR3 length: 14
J gene: TRBJ1-4
CDR3 protein: ASSEGLGTGREKLF

V gene: TRBV2
CDR3 length: 13
J gene: TRBJ2-3
CDR3 protein: ASSVTSGRADTQY

V gene: TRBV19
CDR3 length: 13
J gene: TRBJ1-2
CDR3 protein: ASRDSPRGNYGYT

V gene: TRBV6-1
CDR3 length: 11
J gene: TRBJ1-5
CDR3 protein: ASRGTGGEPQH

V gene: TRBV5-1
CDR3 length: 13
J gene: TRBJ1-5
CDR3 protein: ASSLTGFVNQPQH

V gene: TRBV2
CDR3 length: 12
J gene: TRBJ1-1
CDR3 protein: ASSVTRMNTEAF

V gene: TRBV7-9
CDR3 length: 14
J gene: TRBJ2-3
CDR3 protein: ASSPLYAGLTDTQY

V gene: TRBV4-2
CDR3 length: 13
J gene: TRBJ1-4
CDR3 protein: ASSHLREPNEKLF

V gene: TRBV20-1
CDR3 length: 9
J gene: TRBJ1-1
CDR3 protein: SARDPTEAF

V gene: TRBV10-1
CDR3 length: 11
J gene: TRBJ1-1
CDR3 protein: ASSEQPNTEAF

V gene: TRBV4-1
CDR3 length: 14
J gene: TRBJ2-7
CDR3 protein: ASSQVGQTTSYEQY

V gene: TRBV13
CDR3 length: 13
J gene: TRBJ2-1
CDR3 protein: ASSLLGQKHNEQF

V gene: TRBV9
CDR3 length: 11
J gene: TRBJ1-2
CDR3 protein: ASSPGRVFGYT

V gene: TRBV18
CDR3 length: 13
J gene: TRBJ1-1
CDR3 protein: ASSPPSRQGASAF